These 25 T cell receptor beta chains came from one sample sequenced in a study of T cell responses to AZD1222 COVID-19 vaccine. Some clones are missing from TCRdb's copy, which holds only in-frame ones; the method was immunoSEQ multiplex PCR. The sample consists of roughly 160,000 clones, over 85% of them appearing once. This specimen was peripheral blood, taken on day 0 of AZD1222 vaccination. The receptors here all came from an adult in good health.

This rearrangement joins TRBV6-5 to TRBJ2-1, with D perhaps TRBD1 or TRBD2 (5 bases each). V lost 6 bases and J lost 2, with 14 bases in between. In germline, CDR1 is MNHEY, CDR2 SVGAGI. The CDR3 is 15 residues long. CDR3 sequence: CASRDGGRAYNEQFF. The CDR3 nucleotides are TGTGCCAGCAGGGACGGAGGCAGGGCCTACAATGAGCAGTTCTTC.

This chain uses TRBV12-3 or TRBV12-4 with TRBJ2-3, with unresolved D. The CDR3 is 11 residues long. Deletions cut 2 bases from V and 4 bases from J, with 1 base between. CDR3: CASSLSDTQYF. The CDR3 DNA is TGTGCCAGCAGTTTATCAGATACGCAGTATTTT.

The chain joins TRBV6-2 or TRBV6-3 to TRBJ2-7; tentative D call: TRBD1 (5 bases). V lost 0 bases and J 4 bases, leaving 7 bases between the germline ends. This CDR3 comprises 13 residues. Germline CDR1 and CDR2: MNHEY and SVGEGT. The CDR3 bases are TGTGCCAGCAGTTACTCAGGGGCGTACGAGCAGTACTTC. Its translation is CASSYSGAYEQYF.

V is TRBV11-2 and J is TRBJ1-1; D is uncertain. The V gene lost 1 base and the J gene lost 2 bases, with 8 bases spanning the gap. Germline CDR1 reads SGHAT; CDR2 reads FQNNGV. The CDR3 loop spans 14 amino acids. The DNA of the CDR3 is TGTGCCAGCAGCTTAGCTGGAGTCAACACTGAAGCTTTCTTT. Translation gives CASSLAGVNTEAFF.

In this sample, this clone turned up a few times. The chain combines TRBV27 with TRBJ1-6, with 7 bases aligning to TRBD1. The CDR3 is 15 amino acids. The J segment lost 4 bases and the V segment lost 3 bases, leaving 3 bases of the junction unmatched. Germline CDR1 reads MNHEY; CDR2 reads SMNVEV (reference sequence). CDR3 amino acids: CASSLGRGYNSPLHF. CDR3 nucleotide sequence: TGTGCCAGCAGTTTGGGCAGGGGGTATAATTCACCCCTCCACTTT.

The chain has TRBV9 and TRBJ2-2; possibly TRBD1 for D (5 bases). V shed 6 bases and J shed 0 bases, with 6 bases lying between them. The CDR3 runs to 13 residues. The germline CDR1 and CDR2 sequences are SGDLS and YYNGEE. DNA for the CDR3: TGTGCCAGCAAAGGGGCGAACACCGGGGAGCTGTTTTTT. Its protein product is CASKGANTGELFF.

The chain recombines TRBV29-1 with TRBJ1-5; possibly TRBD1 for D (5 bases). Germline V lookup: CDR1 SQVTM, CDR2 ANQGSEA. V shed 4 bases and J shed 0 bases, with 7 bases lying between them. The CDR3 sequence is 13 residues long. Here the CDR3 reads CSVVGDSNQPQHF. The CDR3 nucleotides read TGCAGCGTTGTGGGGGATAGCAATCAGCCCCAGCATTTT.

The chain uses TRBV28 and TRBJ1-3; no clear D. Between the trimmed V and J ends, which lost 8 bases and 0 bases, there was a span of 11 bases. Per the germline V gene, CDR1 is MDHEN and CDR2 is SYDVKM. CDR3 length equals 14 residues. CDR3 DNA: TGTGCCAGCGCCAGTTGGGGCTCTGGAAACACCATATATTTT. It encodes CASASWGSGNTIYF.

The CDR3 is CASSLTATEAFF. CDR3 DNA: TGCGCCAGCAGCTTAACAGCCACTGAAGCTTTCTTT. This chain uses TRBV5-1 with TRBJ1-1, with unresolved D. Germline CDR1 and CDR2: SGHRS and YFSETQ. V was pared by 2 bases and J by 4 bases, with 6 bases between. CDR3 length: 12 residues.

This sequence joins TRBV6-2 or TRBV6-3 and TRBJ1-1; 12 nucleotides agree with TRBD1. The V segment lost 2 bases and the J segment 1 base; nucleotides outside the gene matches: 11. Germline-derived CDR1 and CDR2 are MNHEY and SVGEGT. The CDR3 has 19 amino acids. The CDR3 region has the DNA TGTGCCAGCAGTTACAATACTGGGACAGGGGGCAGGACGAACACTGAAGCTTTCTTT. Translation gives CASSYNTGTGGRTNTEAFF.

This clone has only one observation. Other DNA sequences in the same sample also yield this CDR3. The V call is TRBV6-1, the J call TRBJ1-1, with a tentative D call TRBD1 (5 bases). The V gene's germline CDR1 is MNHNS and CDR2 SASEGT. The CDR3 loop spans 15 amino acids. V was clipped by 3 bases and J by 0 bases, with 11 bases between them. The CDR3, as DNA: TGTGCCAGCAGTGATCGTGGGGCGGTGAACACTGAAGCTTTCTTT. It encodes CASSDRGAVNTEAFF.

The chain carries TRBV6-5 and TRBJ1-5; 9 bases match TRBD1. The V gene end was trimmed by 5 bases and the J gene end by 5 bases; junction bases not matched to a gene: 4. CDR1 is MNHEY, CDR2 SVGAGI, per germline. This CDR3 has 14 amino acids. CDR3 in DNA: TGTGCCAGCAGTAGTCGGACAGGGGATCAGCCCCAGCATTTT. Translating it yields CASSSRTGDQPQHF.

V and J are TRBV4-1 and TRBJ2-1; TRBD2 matches 9 bases. Trimming cost V 5 bases and J 8 bases; bases outside gene matches: 16. The CDR3 sequence is 17 residues long. CDR1 and CDR2 (germline): MGHRA, YSYEKL. This CDR3 is CASSFYSGGPGQDEQFF. As DNA, the CDR3 is TGCGCCAGCAGCTTCTATAGCGGGGGCCCAGGGCAGGATGAGCAGTTCTTC.

The chain combines TRBV12-3 or TRBV12-4 with TRBJ1-1, with D perhaps TRBD1 (6 bases). This CDR3 region has 13 residues. With 3 bases removed from V and 4 bases from J, the gap between germline ends came to 9 bases. CDR3 region: CASSFDRPTEAFF. DNA of the CDR3: TGTGCCAGCAGTTTCGACAGGCCCACTGAAGCTTTCTTT.

The V gene is TRBV6-1, the J gene TRBJ1-2, with no clear D. Germline V gene lookup returns CDR1 MNHNS and CDR2 SASEGT. V lost 1 base, J lost 8 bases, and 14 bases lay in between. This CDR3 region has 14 residues. DNA of the CDR3: TGTGCCAGCAGTGAAGTGAGCTCCAATGGGGGCTACACCTTC. Its protein product is CASSEVSSNGGYTF.

This clone was picked up one time. This chain links TRBV18 with TRBJ1-4, with TRBD1 matching over 7 bases. The CDR3 runs to 17 residues. Germline loops: CDR1 KGHSH, CDR2 LQKENI. J gave up 0 bases and V 3 bases, and 7 bases lay outside the gene matches. CDR3 DNA sequence: TGTGCCAGCTCACCGAGGCAGGGGGTTGCAACTAATGAAAAACTGTTTTTT. As protein: CASSPRQGVATNEKLFF.

The chain's CDR3 is CASSSTTSGEQYF. DNA for the CDR3: TGTGCCAGCAGTTCGACGACTAGCGGCGAGCAGTACTTC. The V call is TRBV6-5, the J call TRBJ2-7; TRBD2 aligns across 9 bases. CDR3 length: 13 residues. Germline-derived CDR1 and CDR2 are MNHEY and SVGAGI. Unmatched junction bases numbered 4, after V lost 4 bases and J lost 6 bases.

The rearrangement links TRBV5-6 to TRBJ2-5; TRBD2 matches at 7 bases. CDR3 length: 15 amino acids. Trimming took 0 bases from V and 8 from J; bases not matched to a gene: 10. Germline CDR1 and CDR2: SGHDT and YYEEEE. The CDR3 DNA reads TGTGCCAGCAGCTTGGGCCGTCTAGCGGAATTCACCCAGTACTTC. Its translation: CASSLGRLAEFTQYF.

The J gene is TRBJ1-2, the V gene TRBV2; D possibly corresponds to TRBD1 (6 bases). CDR3 length: 13 residues. Germline lookup yields CDR1 SNHLY and CDR2 FYNNEI. Deletions cut 6 bases from V and 7 bases from J, with 15 bases between. The CDR3 is CASSPGAAPGYTF. The CDR3 DNA is TGTGCCAGCAGCCCGGGGGCAGCCCCTGGCTACACCTTC.

This chain uses TRBV10-2 with TRBJ2-7; D call uncertain. V dropped 5 bases and J dropped 0 bases, with 2 bases sitting between them. Germline lookup yields CDR1 WSHSY and CDR2 SAAADI. The CDR3 loop spans 11 amino acids. CDR3 residues: CASSNSYEQYF. The CDR3 coding sequence is TGCGCCAGCAGTAACTCCTACGAGCAGTACTTC.

The chain carries TRBV30 and TRBJ2-7, with D possibly matching TRBD1 (6 bases). The CDR3 spans 16 residues. Germline V gives CDR1 GTSNPN, CDR2 SVGIG (reference sequence). V dropped 6 bases and J dropped 2 bases, with 23 bases sitting between them. The CDR3 sequence is CACYAGGRGGTYEQYF. The CDR3 DNA follows: TGTGCCTGCTACGCCGGCGGGCGAGGGGGAACCTACGAGCAGTACTTC.

The V and J genes are TRBV3-1 (or the pseudogene TRBV3-2) and TRBJ1-3, with D tentatively TRBD1 (5 bases). Trimming took off 1 base at V and 0 bases at J, with 7 bases between the two ends. This CDR3 spans 15 amino acids. CDR1 LGHDT and CDR2 YNNKEL come from the germline V gene (reference sequence). The CDR3 sequence: CASSQGRDSGNTIYF. The CDR3 DNA reads as TGTGCCAGCAGCCAAGGCAGGGACTCTGGAAACACCATATATTTT.

The rearrangement links TRBV5-1 to TRBJ2-3; 10 bases are shared with TRBD1. The CDR3 has 18 amino acids. V gave up 7 bases and J gave up 3 bases; unmatched junction bases: 17. Germline CDR1 is SGHRS and CDR2 is YFSETQ. In DNA, the CDR3 is TGCGCCAGCTCTATAACACCCGGGACAGGGGTTTTAACAGATACGCAGTATTTT. Protein: CASSITPGTGVLTDTQYF.

The chain carries TRBV5-1 and TRBJ2-1, with TRBD2 matching over 11 bases. From germline, CDR1 is SGHRS and CDR2 YFSETQ. The J segment lost 4 bases and the V segment lost 4 bases, leaving 7 bases of the junction unmatched. The CDR3 totals 16 residues. In nucleotides, the CDR3 is TGCGCCAGCAGCAAACCGGGACTAGCGGATTACAATGAGCAGTTCTTC. Translated: CASSKPGLADYNEQFF.

This clone appeared once. V is TRBV7-2 and J is TRBJ2-7; tentative D call: TRBD1 (6 bases). The germline V gene has CDR1 SGHTA and CDR2 FQGNSA. Trimming pared 5 bases from V and 4 bases from J, leaving 15 bases between. CDR3 length: 14 amino acids. CDR3 loop: CASSRLGGMYEQYF. DNA of the CDR3: TGTGCCAGCAGCCGTCTAGGGGGTATGTACGAGCAGTACTTC.